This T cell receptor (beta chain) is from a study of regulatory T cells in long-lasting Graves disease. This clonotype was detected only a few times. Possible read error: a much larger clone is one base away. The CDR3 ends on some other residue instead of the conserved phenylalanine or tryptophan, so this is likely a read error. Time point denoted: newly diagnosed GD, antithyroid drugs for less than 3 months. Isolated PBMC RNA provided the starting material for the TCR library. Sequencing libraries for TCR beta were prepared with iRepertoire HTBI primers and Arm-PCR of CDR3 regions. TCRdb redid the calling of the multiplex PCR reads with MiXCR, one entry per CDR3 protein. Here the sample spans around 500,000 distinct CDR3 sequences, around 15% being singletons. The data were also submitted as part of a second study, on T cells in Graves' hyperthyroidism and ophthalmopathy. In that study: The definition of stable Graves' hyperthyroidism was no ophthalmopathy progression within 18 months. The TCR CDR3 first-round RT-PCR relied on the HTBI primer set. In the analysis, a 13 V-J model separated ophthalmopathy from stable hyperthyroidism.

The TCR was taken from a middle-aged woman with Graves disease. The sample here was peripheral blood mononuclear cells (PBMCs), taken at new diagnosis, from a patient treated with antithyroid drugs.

The CDR3 DNA is TGTGCCAGCGCGAATGACCCCGGGACTGAAGCTTTCTCT. It encodes CASANDPGTEAFS. The J gene is TRBJ1-1, the V gene TRBV2; D unresolved. The CDR3 sequence is 13 residues long. V shed 8 bases and J shed 5 bases, with 15 bases lying between them. Per germline, CDR1 SNHLY and CDR2 FYNNEI.